This entry concerns a single TCR beta chain. Its cognate antigen is unknown. The record originates from a study of T-cell memory formation after mild COVID-19. The wider study: Clusters of TCRs were largely donor specific.

The CDR3 runs to 13 residues. The ends were cut back, 5 bases at V and 4 bases at J, with 8 bases in the middle. Looked up from germline, CDR1 is LGHDT and CDR2 is YNNKEL (reference sequence). TCRdb analysed the 5' RACE reads with MiXCR anew, one entry per CDR3 protein. The sample lists about 430,000 distinct CDR3 sequences; roughly 18% were seen once. General observations from the study: That cross-reactive memory joined was suggested by some responding clones appearing in pre-infection memory. Contracting CD4+ clones sat mainly in CM and EM; CD8+ in EMRA. Nothing confirmed that second-wave clones peaking on day 37 were specific for SARS-CoV-2.

V is TRBV3-1 and J is TRBJ2-2; D is uncertain. This TCR was sampled from a man in his late teens or twenties who had mild COVID-19 (a few samples of this study predate the infection). Cell type and time point are not known. Sequencing was done on a sample of PBMCs or a T cell subset sorted from them (not recorded which). The CDR3 spells CASSEPVTGELFF. DNA for the CDR3: TGTGCCAGCAGCGAGCCGGTCACCGGGGAGCTGTTTTTT.